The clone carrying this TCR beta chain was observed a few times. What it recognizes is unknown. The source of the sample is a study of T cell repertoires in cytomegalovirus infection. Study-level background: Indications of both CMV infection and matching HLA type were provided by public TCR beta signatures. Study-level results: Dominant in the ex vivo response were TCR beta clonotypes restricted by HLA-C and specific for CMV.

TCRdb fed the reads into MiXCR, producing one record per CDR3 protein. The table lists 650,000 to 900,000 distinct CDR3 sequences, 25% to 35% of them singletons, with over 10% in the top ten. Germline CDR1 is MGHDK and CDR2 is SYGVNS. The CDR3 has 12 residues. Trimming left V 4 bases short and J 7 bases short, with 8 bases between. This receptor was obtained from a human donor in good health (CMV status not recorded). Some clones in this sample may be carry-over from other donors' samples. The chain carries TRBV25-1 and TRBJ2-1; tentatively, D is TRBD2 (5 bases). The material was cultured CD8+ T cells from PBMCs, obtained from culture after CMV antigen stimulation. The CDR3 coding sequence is TGTGCCAGCAGTGTGAGGGTTAATGAGCAGTTCTTC. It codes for CASSVRVNEQFF. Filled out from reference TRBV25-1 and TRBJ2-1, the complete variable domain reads EADIYQTPRYLVIGTGKKITLECSQTMGHDKMYWYQQDPGMELHLIHYSYGVNSTEKGDLSSESTVSRIRTEHFPLTLESARPSHTSQYLCASSVRVNEQFFGPGTRLTVL.